This T cell receptor beta chain was recovered during a study of T cells in Graves' hyperthyroidism and ophthalmopathy. Findings and limits, study-wide: Ophthalmopathy onset followed model prediction by a median approximately 5.9 months.

An absence of ophthalmopathy progression within 18 months meant stable Graves' hyperthyroidism. Patients were aged 18 to 65, had disease duration under 2 months, and had newly diagnosed hyperthyroidism. This clonotype was detected many times. Antigen unknown. Germline CDR1 LGHDT, CDR2 YNNKEL (reference sequence). The J segment lost 6 bases and the V segment lost 3 bases, leaving 6 bases of the junction unmatched. This CDR3 spans 14 amino acids. The CDR3 regions of TCR beta were amplified from RNA transcripts. The TCR CDR3 was amplified in a first-round RT-PCR using the HTBI primer set. TCRdb reprocessed the multiplex PCR reads via MiXCR and lists one record per CDR3 protein. Of fewer than 550,000 distinct CDR3 sequences listed, about a sixth are singletons.

The receptor was derived from a woman younger than 35 with Graves' hyperthyroidism. The sequenced sample was blood. The V gene is TRBV3-1, the J gene TRBJ2-7, with 9 nucleotides matching TRBD2. CDR3 protein: CASSHAGGQGEQYF. The CDR3 DNA follows: TGTGCCAGCAGCCATGCGGGAGGGCAAGGCGAGCAGTACTTC.